This TCR beta chain was sequenced in a study of blood T cell repertoires in COVID-19. On the study more broadly: The United States, Italy and Spain supplied acute and convalescent COVID-19 samples.

Original handling: Nucleated cell counts were estimated from reference gene primer amplification. TCRdb keeps only in-frame clones here, not all; method: immunoSEQ multiplex PCR. V and J calls and clone size are as listed in that table; D and trimming were resolved from the DNA. The data hold hundreds of thousands of clones, with over 65% observed a single time. CDR1 and CDR2 from the germline V gene are LNHDA and SQIVND (reference sequence). This CDR3 has 15 amino acids. V was shortened by 8 bases and J by 4 bases, with 20 bases between the two germline ends. The chain links TRBV19 to TRBJ1-2; possible D gene TRBD1, 5 bases. Input material: peripheral blood. This receptor was identified in a woman in her 70s with active or convalescent COVID-19. The CDR3 nucleotides are TGTGCCAGTCGGGTCGGGGGGGTGAGCGGCTATGGCTACACCTTC. Its translation: CASRVGGVSGYGYTF.